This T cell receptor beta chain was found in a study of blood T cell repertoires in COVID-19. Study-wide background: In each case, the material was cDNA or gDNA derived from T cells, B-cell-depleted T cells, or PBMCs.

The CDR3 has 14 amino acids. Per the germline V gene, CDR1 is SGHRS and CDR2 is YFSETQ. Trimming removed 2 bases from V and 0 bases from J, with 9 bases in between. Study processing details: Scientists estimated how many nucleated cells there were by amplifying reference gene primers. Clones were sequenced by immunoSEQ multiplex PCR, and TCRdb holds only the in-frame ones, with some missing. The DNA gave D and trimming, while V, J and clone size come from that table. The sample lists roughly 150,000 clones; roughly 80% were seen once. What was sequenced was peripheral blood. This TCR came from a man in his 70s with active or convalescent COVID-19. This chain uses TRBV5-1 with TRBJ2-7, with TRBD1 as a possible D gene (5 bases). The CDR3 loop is CASSFGQSSYEQYF. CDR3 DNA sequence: TGCGCCAGCAGCTTTGGACAATCCTCCTACGAGCAGTACTTC.